The 14 T cell receptor beta chains below all came from one sample that was sequenced in a study of blood T cell repertoires in COVID-19. TCRdb's copy holds only in-frame clones and misses some; the assay was immunoSEQ multiplex PCR. Of approximately 200,000 clones listed, around 84% were seen once; the top ten hold approximately 18%. The sequencing input was PBMCs or T cells enriched from blood (not recorded which). All receptors derive from a man in his forties or fifties who had recovered from COVID-19.

The rearrangement links TRBV27 to TRBJ1-1; 7 bases are shared with TRBD1. J was trimmed by 3 bases and V by 6 bases; bases with no gene match: 4. The CDR3 has 13 amino acids. CDR1 and CDR2 (germline): MNHEY, SMNVEV (reference sequence). CDR3 amino acids: CASSLRGDTEAFF. CDR3 DNA sequence: TGTGCCAGCAGCCTCAGGGGGGACACTGAAGCTTTCTTT.

This clone appeared a single time. The chain combines TRBV7-2 with TRBJ2-1; TRBD2 matches at 9 bases. This CDR3 has 16 amino acids. The V and J ends lost 7 bases and 0 bases, in that order; junction bases with no gene match: 7. The germline V gene encodes CDR1 SGHTA and CDR2 FQGNSA. The CDR3 loop is CASISGLASSYNEQFF. The CDR3 coding sequence is TGTGCCAGCATTTCCGGACTAGCGAGCTCCTACAATGAGCAGTTCTTC.

The rearrangement links TRBV3-1 (or the pseudogene TRBV3-2) to TRBJ2-1; 13 positions match TRBD2. V lost 2 bases, J lost 4 bases, and 2 bases stayed unmatched. Germline CDR1 and CDR2: LGHDT and YNNKEL (reference sequence). The CDR3 is 16 residues long. CDR3 region: CASSQTSGREYNEQFF. As DNA, the CDR3 is TGTGCCAGCAGCCAAACTAGCGGGAGGGAATACAATGAGCAGTTCTTC.

This clone showed up just a few times. The chain carries TRBV19 and TRBJ1-2, with D perhaps TRBD1 (6 bases). From germline, CDR1 is LNHDA and CDR2 SQIVND (reference sequence). Trimming took off 4 bases at V and 8 bases at J, with 11 bases between the two ends. The CDR3 totals 12 residues. This CDR3 reads CASSTRGSGYTF. The DNA for the CDR3 is TGTGCCAGTAGTACCAGGGGAAGCGGCTACACCTTC.

This chain connects TRBV4-3 to TRBJ1-3, with D possibly TRBD1 on 5 matching bases. The CDR3 extends over 17 amino acids. Per germline, CDR1 LGHNA and CDR2 YSLEER. V was shortened by 5 bases and J by 0 bases, with 17 bases between the two germline ends. Here the CDR3 reads CASSLFGTLYSGNTIYF. The CDR3 DNA is TGCGCCAGCAGCTTATTCGGGACTCTTTACTCTGGAAACACCATATATTTT.

The CDR3 sequence is CASSIQLGPDSNQPQHF. The CDR3 nucleotides are TGTGCCAGTAGTATTCAACTAGGGCCGGATAGCAATCAGCCCCAGCATTTT. The rearrangement links TRBV19 to TRBJ1-5; D gene ambiguous. V was trimmed by 3 bases and J by 0 bases, leaving 15 bases between them. This CDR3 has 17 amino acids. Germline V lookup: CDR1 LNHDA, CDR2 SQIVND (reference sequence).

This clone was seen ten or more times. CDR3 region: CASSEGGWTEAFF. The CDR3 DNA reads TGCGCCAGCAGTGAAGGAGGTTGGACTGAAGCTTTCTTT. The genes are TRBV10-2 and TRBJ1-1; D remains ambiguous. Germline-derived CDR1 and CDR2 are WSHSY and SAAADI. This CDR3 comprises 13 residues. V was pared by 3 bases and J by 5 bases, with 10 bases between.

This clone was recorded a few times. The rearrangement links TRBV3-1 (or the pseudogene TRBV3-2) to TRBJ2-7, with 7 bases aligning to TRBD1. Per germline, CDR1 LGHDT and CDR2 YNNKEL (reference sequence). V lost 1 base to trimming and J lost 4 bases; unmatched junction nucleotides: 4. This CDR3 has 14 residues. DNA for the CDR3: TGTGCCAGCAGCCAAGGGGACAGCACTTACGAGCAGTACTTC. This codes for CASSQGDSTYEQYF.

This clone was seen a few times. The chain is built from TRBV2 and TRBJ1-1; no reliable D call. Trimming removed 6 bases from V and 1 base from J, with 15 bases in between. The germline CDR1 and CDR2 sequences are SNHLY and FYNNEI. The length of the CDR3 is 15 residues. For the CDR3, the DNA is TGTGCCAGCAGAGAACCCTACTCCGGGAACACTGAAGCTTTCTTT. Protein: CASREPYSGNTEAFF.

The chain uses TRBV13 and TRBJ2-1, with D possibly TRBD2 on 5 matching bases. This CDR3 has 15 residues. V was cut by 5 bases and J by 2 bases, with 13 bases left in between. Germline V lookup: CDR1 PRHDT, CDR2 FYEKMQ (reference sequence). The CDR3, as DNA: TGTGCCAGCAGCCCCGCGGAGGCCCCCTACAATGAGCAGTTCTTC. It encodes CASSPAEAPYNEQFF.

The chain employs TRBV5-8 and TRBJ1-2; no clear D gene. This CDR3 has 14 residues. CDR1 is SGHTS, CDR2 YDEGEE, per germline. Trimming stripped 2 bases from V and 2 bases from J, with 10 bases between. The CDR3 sequence: CASSFRGGNYGYTF. The CDR3 DNA follows: TGTGCCAGCAGCTTCCGGGGAGGGAACTATGGCTACACCTTC.

This chain connects TRBV5-1 to TRBJ2-3, with 7 positions matching TRBD2. The J segment lost 5 bases and the V segment lost 2 bases, leaving 8 bases of the junction unmatched. The CDR3 loop spans 15 amino acids. Per the germline V gene, CDR1 is SGHRS and CDR2 is YFSETQ. The CDR3 is CASSFAGDRIDTQYF. In DNA, the CDR3 is TGCGCCAGCAGCTTCGCGGGAGATAGGATAGATACGCAGTATTTT. The full variable domain, completed using reference TRBV5-1 and TRBJ2-3, is KAGVTQTPRYLIKTRGQQVTLSCSPISGHRSVSWYQQTPGQGLQFLFEYFSETQRNKGNFPGRFSGRQFSNSRSEMNVSTLELGDSALYLCASSFAGDRIDTQYFGPGTRLTVL.

The chain couples TRBV30 to TRBJ1-2; D may be TRBD1 (6 bases). The length of the CDR3 is 19 residues. V dropped 2 bases and J dropped 0 bases, with 25 bases sitting between them. Germline assignment: CDR1 GTSNPN and CDR2 SVGIG (reference sequence). CDR3 DNA sequence: TGTGCCTGGAGTACCGCCATCCTAGGACAGACCTCCTCTAACTATGGCTACACCTTC. Translated: CAWSTAILGQTSSNYGYTF.

This sequence joins TRBV4-3 and TRBJ1-4, with 7 bases that match TRBD1. The length of the CDR3 is 15 residues. J lost 0 bases, V lost 6 bases, and 4 bases had no gene match. CDR1 LGHNA and CDR2 YSLEER come from the germline V gene. The chain's CDR3 is CASSRDSATNEKLFF. The CDR3 DNA sequence: TGCGCCAGCAGTCGGGACAGTGCAACTAATGAAAAACTGTTTTTT.